Following are 19 T cell receptor beta chains from one sample sequenced in a study of blood T cells in healthy people across ages. Together with a sample-barcoded 5' primer, a J-beta primer mix was included in a second PCR lasting about 7 to 11 cycles. Each CDR3 protein gets one entry after TCRdb re-called the 5' RACE reads with MiXCR. There are 1.2 million to 1.5 million distinct CDR3 sequences in the sample; roughly 40% occur only once, and around 8% lies in the top ten. Sequenced input: blood. These receptors originate from a woman aged 18 to 35 in good health.

This chain joins TRBV29-1 and TRBJ2-3; 11 bases agree with TRBD1. The V and J ends lost 8 bases and 5 bases, in that order; junction bases with no gene match: 9. The germline CDR1 and CDR2 sequences are SQVTM and ANQGSEA. The length of the CDR3 is 14 residues. CDR3 loop: CSLGQGAPGDTQYF. The CDR3 bases are TGCAGCCTAGGACAGGGGGCGCCGGGAGATACGCAGTATTTT.

The chain uses TRBV5-1 and TRBJ1-2; D gene ambiguous. This CDR3 contains 13 residues. Germline V lookup: CDR1 SGHRS, CDR2 YFSETQ. The V end lost 1 base, the J end lost 7 bases, and 11 bases lay between the germline ends. CDR3 in DNA: TGCGCCAGCAGCTTGAATCCAGATAGTGGCTACACCTTC. This translates into CASSLNPDSGYTF.

The J gene is TRBJ1-2, the V gene TRBV20-1; TRBD1 is a possible D gene (5 bases). The CDR3 has 12 amino acids. Germline assignment: CDR1 DFQATT and CDR2 SNEGSKA (reference sequence). CDR3 DNA sequence: TGCAGCGATGAAGGGGATGGGTATGGCTACACCTTC. This translates into CSDEGDGYGYTF.

This clonotype has more than one count but fewer than ten. The rearrangement joins TRBV27 to TRBJ1-2; 8 bases fit TRBD1. CDR1 is MNHEY and CDR2 is SMNVEV in the germline V gene (reference sequence). V gave up 3 bases and J gave up 7 bases; unmatched junction bases: 4. The CDR3 totals 13 residues. The chain's CDR3 is CASSFDRGRGYTF. DNA of the CDR3: TGTGCCAGCAGTTTCGACAGGGGACGTGGCTACACCTTC.

This clonotype was seen many times. The DNA of the CDR3 is TGTGCCAGCAGTTTCCTAGCGGGGATGGGGAACACCGGGGAGCTGTTTTTT. Translated, it gives CASSFLAGMGNTGELFF. This rearrangement joins TRBV2 to TRBJ2-2, with TRBD2 matching 9 bases. CDR1 and CDR2 from the germline V gene are SNHLY and FYNNEI. Trimming took 5 bases from V and 1 from J; bases not matched to a gene: 8. The CDR3 sequence is 17 residues long.

J is TRBJ2-3 and V is TRBV7-8; TRBD2 might be the D (6 bases). CDR3 length: 16 residues. Trimming stripped 4 bases from V and 0 bases from J, with 14 bases between. Germline CDR1 reads SGHVS; CDR2 reads FQNEAQ. CDR3 residues: CASSSSSATSTDTQYF. The DNA for the CDR3 is TGTGCCAGCAGCTCCTCTAGCGCCACTAGCACAGATACGCAGTATTTT.

The genes are TRBV10-3 and TRBJ2-7; 10 nucleotides match TRBD2. The J call is doubtful: the DNA matches TRBJ2-1 better. Germline assignment: CDR1 ENHRY and CDR2 SYGVKD. The CDR3 is 14 amino acids. The CDR3 spells CATRTGTSAYEQFF. Here the CDR3 DNA reads TGTGCCACCAGAACCGGGACTAGCGCTTACGAGCAGTTCTTC.

The sample holds one count of this clonotype. At one of its ends the junction is not consistent with the germline gene, which may arise from a read error. This chain joins TRBV20-1 and TRBJ2-5; no firm D call. Germline V gives CDR1 DFQATT, CDR2 SNEGSKA (reference sequence). The CDR3 sequence is 11 residues long. The CDR3 DNA follows: TGCAGGGCTAGAAACTCGGAGACCCAGTACTTC. Its protein product is CRARNSETQYF.

The chain combines TRBV7-9 with TRBJ1-5; TRBD1 might be the D (6 bases). The CDR3 spans 14 residues. Germline V CDR1 and CDR2: SEHNR, FQNEAQ (reference sequence). Trimming removed 9 bases from V and 2 bases from J, with 14 bases in between. The CDR3 nucleotides read TGTGCCAGGAGCGAGGGGGGTGGCAATCAGCCCCAGCATTTT. It translates to CARSEGGGNQPQHF.

The V and J genes are TRBV29-1 and TRBJ1-1, with 8 bases matching TRBD1. Germline CDR1 and CDR2: SQVTM and ANQGSEA. This CDR3 contains 14 residues. V lost 5 bases and J lost 0; bases outside the gene matches: 5. Here the CDR3 DNA reads TGCAGCGTTCAGAGGACAGGGATGAACACTGAAGCTTTCTTT. The encoded protein is CSVQRTGMNTEAFF.

The CDR3 loop reads CASSATQGGLETQYF. CDR3 nucleotides: TGTGCCAGCAGCGCAACTCAAGGGGGACTAGAGACCCAGTACTTC. J is TRBJ2-5 and V is TRBV7-2, with D possibly being TRBD1 or TRBD2 (6 bases each). This CDR3 spans 15 amino acids. Germline V gene data show CDR1 as SGHTA and CDR2 as FQGNSA. Trimming pared 5 bases from V and 4 bases from J, leaving 17 bases between. Full variable domain (rest looked up from reference TRBV7-2 and TRBJ2-5): GAGVSQSPSNKVTEKGKDVELRCDPISGHTALYWYRQSLGQGLEFLIYFQGNSAPDKSGLPSDRFSAERTGGSVSTLTIQRTQQEDSAVYLCASSATQGGLETQYFGPGTRLLVL.

Concerning this clonotype: It may be a read error: a sequence one base away is much more abundant. The V call is TRBV28, the J call TRBJ2-7; D possibly matches TRBD1 or TRBD2 (5 bases each). Per the germline V gene, CDR1 is MDHEN and CDR2 is SYDVKM. The CDR3 consists of 12 residues. In nucleotides, the CDR3 is TGTGCCAACAGTGAGGGGTCTTACGAGCAGTACTTC. Translating gives CANSEGSYEQYF.

J is TRBJ2-1 and V is TRBV20-1; perhaps D is TRBD1 or TRBD2 (6 bases each). Germline CDR1 DFQATT, CDR2 SNEGSKA (reference sequence). There are 14 residues in the CDR3. Trimming shortened V by 5 bases and J by 4 bases, and 15 bases separated the two germline ends. In nucleotides, the CDR3 is TGCAGTGCTGGAGGGGGGCGAGGTTACAATGAGCAGTTCTTC. This gives the protein CSAGGGRGYNEQFF.

The chain uses TRBV15 and TRBJ1-2, with a possible D match to TRBD1 (6 bases). Germline V CDR1 and CDR2: LNHNV, YYDKDF (reference sequence). Trimming removed 5 bases at V and 4 bases at J, with 11 bases between. This CDR3 contains 13 residues. CDR3 protein: CATSGGGGYGYTF. As DNA, the CDR3 is TGTGCCACCAGCGGAGGGGGGGGCTATGGCTACACCTTC.

CDR3: CASGLWQNEQYF. CDR3 DNA: TGTGCTAGTGGTTTGTGGCAAAATGAGCAGTACTTC. The rearrangement uses TRBV12-5 and TRBJ2-5; no definite D call. Trimming left V 2 bases short and J 11 bases short, with 12 bases between. There are 12 residues in the CDR3. Per germline, CDR1 LGHNT and CDR2 FRNRAP.

The rearrangement links TRBV29-1 to TRBJ1-1, with D maybe TRBD1 (6 bases). V lost 3 bases and J lost 8, with 22 bases in between. The CDR3 is 15 residues long. The V gene's germline CDR1 is SQVTM and CDR2 ANQGSEA. CDR3 in amino acids: CSVDPGGQTNGEAFF. Written as DNA, the CDR3 is TGCAGCGTTGACCCCGGGGGGCAAACAAATGGCGAAGCTTTCTTT.

This clonotype was counted a few times. The chain links TRBV5-5 to TRBJ2-1; D might be TRBD1 (6 bases). Germline V CDR1 and CDR2: SGHKS, YYEKEE (reference sequence). Deletions cut 3 bases from V and 10 bases from J, with 11 bases between. This CDR3 spans 12 amino acids. The CDR3 is CASSWAGTEQFF. For the CDR3, the DNA is TGTGCCAGCAGCTGGGCCGGGACAGAGCAGTTCTTC.

V gene TRBV20-1 combines with J gene TRBJ2-5, with 12 nucleotides matching TRBD2. Trimming took 0 bases from V and 5 from J; bases not matched to a gene: 19. CDR3 length: 20 residues. The germline CDR1 and CDR2 sequences are DFQATT and SNEGSKA (reference sequence). This chain's CDR3 is CSARDRYRGRLAGEMETQYF. CDR3 coding DNA: TGCAGTGCTAGAGATCGATACCGGGGCCGACTAGCGGGAGAGATGGAGACCCAGTACTTC.

This clonotype was counted ten times or more. The chain employs TRBV29-1 and TRBJ2-7; D may be TRBD2 (6 bases). This CDR3 spans 14 amino acids. Trimming shortened V by 7 bases and J by 2 bases, and 18 bases separated the two germline ends. Germline V gene sequence: CDR1 SQVTM, CDR2 ANQGSEA. DNA for the CDR3: TGCAGCGCCCCGTACGGGAGAGAAACCTACGAGCAGTACTTC. Translating it yields CSAPYGRETYEQYF.